The rows below give T cell receptor beta chains drawn from one sample of a study of blood T cell repertoires in COVID-19. Clones were sequenced by immunoSEQ multiplex PCR, and TCRdb holds only the in-frame ones, with some missing. The sample carries about 210,000 clones, more than 75% recorded once. The sample comprised peripheral blood. The origin of the receptors is a woman in her 70s with COVID-19, enrolled during active disease. Each CDR3 is given with its conserved first and last residue. The D gene is left open where the match is weak. Clone size is given for some rows only: seen once, a few or many times, or a class if the clone is expanded.

TGCGCCAGCAGCCAAGATTGGCACGAGCAGTACTTC | CASSQDWHEQYF | few | TRBJ2-7 | TRBV4-1 | NA
TGTGCCAGCTCACAACAGATTGCTAACTATGGCTACACCTTC | CASSQQIANYGYTF | NA | TRBJ1-2 | TRBV18 | NA
TGTGCCAGCAGTCCCCTAGAGGGGGACACTGAAGCTTTCTTT | CASSPLEGDTEAFF | NA | TRBJ1-1 | TRBV28 | NA
TGCAGCGTTGCGCCAGGGCTCTATGGCTACACCTTC | CSVAPGLYGYTF | NA | TRBJ1-2 | TRBV29-1 | NA
TGCAGCGTTGCTGGCGGCCCCAATCAGCCCCAGCATTTT | CSVAGGPNQPQHF | NA | TRBJ1-5 | TRBV29-1 | NA
TGTGCCAGCAGCTCTAGCGGAATCGGCGATACGCAGTATTTT | CASSSSGIGDTQYF | NA | TRBJ2-3 | TRBV5-4 | TRBD2
TGTGCCAGCAAGGGGCGCAATCAGCCCCAGCATTTT | CASKGRNQPQHF | NA | TRBJ1-5 | TRBV12-3/TRBV12-4 | NA
TGTGCCAGTAGGCCCAGGGGGCCCAGCGGGAGGACCTATTCGGCCGAGCAGTACTTC | CASRPRGPSGRTYSAEQYF | once | TRBJ2-7 | TRBV19 | NA
TGTGCCAGCAGGCCCGGGTCTCAAAGAGGCTACACCTTC | CASRPGSQRGYTF | NA | TRBJ1-2 | TRBV27 | NA
TGCGCCAGCAGCTTGGGAGGCAGGGCTGCAATCTCTGGAAACACCATATATTTT | CASSLGGRAAISGNTIYF | NA | TRBJ1-3 | TRBV5-1 | NA
TGCGCCAGCAGCTCCTTAGCGGGAGGGCCCCCCGGGGAGCTGTTTTTT | CASSSLAGGPPGELFF | NA | TRBJ2-2 | TRBV5-1 | TRBD2
TGTGCCAGTAGTATAAGGACGGCGGGACTCGACAATGAGCAGTTCTTC | CASSIRTAGLDNEQFF | many | TRBJ2-1 | TRBV19 | NA
TGTGCCAGCAGTGTTAAAACTGAAGCTTTCTTT | CASSVKTEAFF | once | TRBJ1-1 | TRBV2 | NA
TGTGCCAGCAGCGTAGGGACAGGGACCTTCTCTGAGGGCTACACCTTC | CASSVGTGTFSEGYTF | NA | TRBJ1-2 | TRBV9 | TRBD1
TGCGCCAGCTCCCTAACTAGCGCCAATGAGCAGTTCTTC | CASSLTSANEQFF | few | TRBJ2-1 | TRBV10-1 | TRBD2
TGTGCCAGCTCACCCGGGACAGCTAATGAAAAACTGTTTTTT | CASSPGTANEKLFF | NA | TRBJ1-4 | TRBV18 | TRBD1